This section outlines one T cell receptor (beta chain) sequence together with its context. These data originate in a study of beta chain features in type 1 diabetes. Germline CDR1 is MGHRA and CDR2 is YSYEKL. The V gene end was trimmed by 3 bases and the J gene end by 2 bases; junction bases not matched to a gene: 5. This CDR3 spans 16 amino acids. The study reverse transcribed the entire isolated RNA, so it sequenced expressed TCRB transcripts. Repertoires were generated with immunoSEQ multiplex PCR, while TCRdb's copy carries only in-frame clones and drops some. The sample lists fewer than 65,000 clones; over 50% were seen once.

The clonotype comes from a woman aged 18-29 years in good health. The sample comprised Tregs from blood. J is TRBJ2-3 and V is TRBV4-1; 10 bases align to TRBD1. DNA for the CDR3: TGCGCCAGCAGCCAGGCCGGGACAGGGGTCACAGATACGCAGTATTTT. Translating it yields CASSQAGTGVTDTQYF.